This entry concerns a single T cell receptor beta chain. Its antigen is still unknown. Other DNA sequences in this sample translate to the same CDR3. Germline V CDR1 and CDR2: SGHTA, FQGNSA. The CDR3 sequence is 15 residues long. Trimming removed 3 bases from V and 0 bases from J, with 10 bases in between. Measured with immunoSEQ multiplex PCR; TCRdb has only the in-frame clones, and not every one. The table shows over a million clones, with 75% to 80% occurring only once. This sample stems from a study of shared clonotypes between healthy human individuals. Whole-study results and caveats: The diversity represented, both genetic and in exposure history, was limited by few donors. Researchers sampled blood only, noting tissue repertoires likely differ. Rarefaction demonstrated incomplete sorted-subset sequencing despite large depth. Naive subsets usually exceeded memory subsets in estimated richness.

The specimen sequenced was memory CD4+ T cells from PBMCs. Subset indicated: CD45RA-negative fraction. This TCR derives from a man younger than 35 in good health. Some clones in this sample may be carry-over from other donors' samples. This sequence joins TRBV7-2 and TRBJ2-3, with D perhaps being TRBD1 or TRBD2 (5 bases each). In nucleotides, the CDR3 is TGTGCCAGCAGCTTGGGGCGGGCTAGCACAGATACGCAGTATTTT. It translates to CASSLGRASTDTQYF.